This T cell receptor (beta chain) was profiled in a study of CD8 T cells in ankylosing spondylitis. From the 5' RACE reads, TCRdb called clonotypes with MiXCR, one entry per CDR3 protein. There are 150,000 to 200,000 distinct CDR3 sequences in the sample; 11% occur only once, and around 29% lies in the top ten. The study, taken as a whole, reports: In reactive arthritis synovial fluid and blood, some motif variants had been reported before.

This clonotype was seen ten or more times. The antigen remains unidentified. V dropped 0 bases and J dropped 14; count of bases not matched to a gene: 15. From germline, CDR1 is LGHNA and CDR2 YSLEER. The CDR3 length is 16 residues. The chain carries TRBV4-3 and TRBJ1-4; 7 positions agree with TRBD1. The sample consisted of blood, either unsorted or a sorted T cell fraction (not recorded which). The TCR was taken from a male donor with ankylosing spondylitis or in good health (not recorded which). The CDR3 reads CASSQDLGTVSKGLFF. The CDR3 nucleotides read TGCGCCAGCAGCCAAGACCTAGGGACAGTGTCAAAGGGGCTGTTTTTT.